This T cell receptor (beta chain) came from a study of T cells in Graves' hyperthyroidism and ophthalmopathy (dated by TCRdb to between 2018 and 2021). With respect to the entire study: Peripheral blood samples were taken at initial diagnosis, before any treatment was given. To identify distinguishing TCR V-J signatures, a discovery cohort of roughly 100 patients was used, comprising 43 with Graves' ophthalmopathy and under 60 with stable Graves' hyperthyroidism. Prospective prediction of ophthalmopathy was tested in an independent validation cohort consisting of 18 to 20 hyperthyroidism patients and more than 15 patients who later progressed to ophthalmopathy. The 95 to 100 discovery patients were randomly divided into training and test sets at a 7:3 ratio. The study also compared thyroid tissue and blood T-cell repertoires from roughly 6 Graves' hyperthyroidism patients. After sampling, hyperthyroidism patients received methimazole starting at 30 mg daily, and ophthalmopathy patients received high-dose intravenous methylprednisolone. TCR Vbeta CDR3 sequencing of fewer than 150 peripheral blood samples (over 40 ophthalmopathy, roughly 72 hyperthyroidism and approximately 17 progressor patients) is reported in the paper.

A patient counted as having stable Graves' hyperthyroidism if no progression to ophthalmopathy occurred over 18 months of follow-up. Hyperthyroidism patients were newly diagnosed, had a disease duration of under 2 months, and were aged 18 to 65 years. The study excluded patients with uncontrolled infections, other autoimmune diseases, pregnancy or lactation. Diagnoses relied on clinical symptoms, serum thyroxine and TRAb, thyroid ultrasound and orbital computed tomography. Ficoll-Paque density gradient centrifugation was used to isolate PBMCs from around 10 ml of fresh peripheral blood. Total RNA was extracted using Trizol reagent, and RNA quality was assessed on an Agilent 2100 Bioanalyzer. This clonotype was seen repeatedly, ten times or more. Its target antigen remains unknown. One base away there is no much larger clone; base qualities are not given. The paper as a whole reports these results and caveats: Most expanded thyroid clonotypes (frequency above 0.001) were also found in blood, which suggests that blood repertoires may mirror thyroid immune responses. In validation, the model predicted progression to ophthalmopathy with roughly 66% sensitivity and less than 75% specificity, a median of 6.5 months before onset. Ophthalmopathy was separated from stable hyperthyroidism by a 13 V-J signature model, with around 88% sensitivity and approximately 81% specificity obtained in cross-validation and 80%/75% obtained in testing. No statistical method was used to fix the sample size in advance, and group allocation was not hidden from the investigators.

Per the germline V gene, MDHEN is the CDR1 and SYDVKM is the CDR2. The germline ends are 1 base apart after V is trimmed by 2 bases and J by 2 bases. From its cysteine to its phenylalanine, the CDR3 spans 11 amino acids. Of the read, only the CDR3 DNA is kept; its 33 bases are in frame from base 1. The TCR beta CDR3 regions were amplified from RNA transcripts. For the first round of RT-PCR on the TCR CDR3, the HTBI primer set was used together with the Qiagen OneStep RT-PCR kit. Libraries were constructed in a second round of multiplex PCR, after which size selection and purification were carried out. Paired-end sequencing of the libraries was performed with 100 bp reads on an Illumina HiSeq2000. The original pipeline was this. Raw data were processed with SOAPnuke, discarding reads with adapters, uncalled bases, mean Phred below 15, or no exact constant-primer or identifier match. COPE v1.2.5 was used to merge the high-quality paired reads, and each unique nucleotide sequence was defined as a clonotype. MiTCR v1.1 was used to align the clonotypes against IMGT TRBV, TRBD and TRBJ reference segments. The analysis was restricted to V-J combinations with a frequency above 0.0001, which together covered about 99% of the repertoires. A TCS score was defined as the ratio of F50 (clonal expansion) to E x V (chaos), with BLOSUM62-based TCRdist applied between CDR3 peptides within each V-J. Welch's t-statistics and random forest reduced 500 to 650 V-J features to 13, which were used in a naive Bayes classifier (R e1071). The public reads were reanalyzed by TCRdb: fastp trimming at Q25, MiXCR alignment, in-frame beta chains only. Identical CDR3 proteins give one entry, which carries the most common genes and DNA. None of the V and J calls come from the authors' own analysis; TCRdb made them. For this sample the table gives 600,000 to 900,000 distinct CDR3 sequences, of which around 15% were detected only once. The ten largest clones add up to under 9.5% of the sample.

The chain is made from TRBV28 and TRBJ2-7, with the D gene uncertain. The TCR was taken from a man younger than 35 with Graves' hyperthyroidism. Sequencing used blood. The nucleotide sequence reads TGTGCCAGCAGTTTAACCTACGAGCAGTACTTC. It codes for CASSLTYEQYF.